The next 29 T cell receptor beta chains were all read from a single sample in a study of Ad26.COV2.S vaccination and SARS-CoV-2 variants. Libraries were prepared by immunoSEQ multiplex PCR; TCRdb keeps only in-frame clonotypes and omits some of them. The sample holds 350,000 to 450,000 clones; approximately 90% are singletons and the top ten take 1.5% to 2%. The treatment denotes: roughly 19 received Ad26.COV2.S at low or high dose, single or two shots; roughly 5 received placebo; per-sample allocation not given. Samples analyzed were those drawn on day 63 after the first vaccine or placebo injection. Specimen: peripheral blood, collected in a trial of Ad26.COV2.S vaccine versus placebo. The receptor source for this set is a person aged 18-60 years who received the Ad26.COV2.S COVID-19 vaccine or a placebo.

About this clone: Other DNA sequences in the sample encode the same CDR3. The rearrangement joins TRBV7-9 to TRBJ2-7; D is undetermined. Trimming pared 1 base from V and 5 bases from J, leaving 6 bases between. Germline V gene sequence: CDR1 SEHNR, CDR2 FQNEAQ (reference sequence). The CDR3 is 12 residues long. The CDR3 loop reads CASSLVGDEQYF. The CDR3 nucleotides read TGTGCCAGCAGCTTAGTTGGGGACGAGCAGTACTTC.

This clone has just a few counts. This chain joins TRBV7-9 and TRBJ2-7; possibly TRBD1 for D (5 bases). Germline CDR1 reads SEHNR; CDR2 reads FQNEAQ (reference sequence). The CDR3 has 13 residues. The ends were cut back, 7 bases at V and 3 bases at J, with 13 bases in the middle. CDR3 region: CASTSTENYEQYF. In DNA form, the CDR3 reads TGTGCCAGCACCTCGACAGAAAACTACGAGCAGTACTTC.

This chain joins TRBV6-6 and TRBJ2-6; tentatively, D is TRBD2 (6 bases). Trimming took off 5 bases at V and 2 bases at J, with 25 bases between the two ends. CDR1 is MNHNY and CDR2 is SVGAGI in the germline V gene (reference sequence). This CDR3 comprises 20 residues. CDR3 region: CASSQKGGGAFGTGANVLTF. In nucleotides, the CDR3 is TGTGCCAGCAGTCAAAAGGGCGGAGGGGCCTTTGGGACTGGGGCCAACGTCCTGACTTTC.

V and J are TRBV28 and TRBJ1-2; D possibly corresponds to TRBD1 (6 bases). The V end lost 2 bases, the J end lost 8 bases, and 12 bases lay between the germline ends. The germline CDR1 and CDR2 sequences are MDHEN and SYDVKM. The length of the CDR3 is 13 residues. The CDR3 DNA reads TGTGCCAGCAGTTTAACAGGGCTCGTAGGCTACACCTTC. Protein product: CASSLTGLVGYTF.

V gene TRBV5-8 combines with J gene TRBJ1-4; the D gene is possibly TRBD1 (6 bases). This CDR3 contains 15 residues. V lost 1 base, J lost 5 bases, and 12 bases lay in between. The germline V gene has CDR1 SGHTS and CDR2 YDEGEE. The CDR3, as DNA: TGTGCCAGCAGCTTGATGGCAGGGACAAATGAAAAACTGTTTTTT. Amino acids: CASSLMAGTNEKLFF.

The V and J genes are TRBV7-2 and TRBJ2-3; D is ambiguous. CDR1 and CDR2 from the germline V gene are SGHTA and FQGNSA. The CDR3 spans 13 residues. V was clipped by 0 bases and J by 6 bases, with 7 bases between them. Written as DNA, the CDR3 is TGTGCCAGCAGCTTAGCCCCCCGGGATACGCAGTATTTT. As protein: CASSLAPRDTQYF.

The gene calls are TRBV5-4 and TRBJ2-2; 10 bases map to TRBD2. This CDR3 has 16 amino acids. The V segment lost 2 bases and the J segment 2 bases; nucleotides outside the gene matches: 3. Germline lookup yields CDR1 SGHNT and CDR2 YYREEE (reference sequence). The CDR3 nucleotides are TGTGCCAGCAGCTTAGGACTAGCGGACAACACCGGGGAGCTGTTTTTT. This codes for CASSLGLADNTGELFF.

The rearrangement uses TRBV27 and TRBJ2-7; D remains unclear. Germline CDR1 is MNHEY and CDR2 is SMNVEV (reference sequence). V dropped 5 bases and J dropped 2 bases, with 13 bases sitting between them. This CDR3 has 14 residues. CDR3 nucleotide sequence: TGTGCCAGCAGTCAGCTAGGTTTCCCCTACGAGCAGTACTTC. It translates to CASSQLGFPYEQYF.

The CDR3 DNA follows: TGCGCCAGCAGCCAAGATATGGCAGTCCGGACCGGGGAGCTGTTTTTT. Residues: CASSQDMAVRTGELFF. The V call is TRBV4-3, the J call TRBJ2-2; D gene ambiguous. Trimming shortened V by 0 bases and J by 5 bases, and 13 bases separated the two germline ends. Germline CDR1 is LGHNA and CDR2 is YSLEER. This CDR3 has 16 residues.

The J gene is TRBJ1-3, the V gene TRBV30, with D uncertain. Germline values: CDR1 GTSNPN, CDR2 SVGIG (reference sequence). Trimming shortened V by 2 bases and J by 4 bases, and 15 bases separated the two germline ends. There are 15 residues in the CDR3. The CDR3 loop is CAWSKKIIAGNTIYF. The CDR3 DNA follows: TGTGCCTGGAGTAAGAAGATTATCGCCGGAAACACCATATATTTT.

V usage is TRBV7-6 and J usage is TRBJ1-6, with D maybe TRBD1 (6 bases). V lost 5 bases and J lost 8, with 13 bases in between. Germline CDR1 SGHVS, CDR2 FNYEAQ. The CDR3 loop spans 14 amino acids. The chain's CDR3 is CASSRTHRDSPLHF. The DNA of the CDR3 is TGTGCCAGCAGCAGAACCCACAGGGATTCACCCCTCCACTTT.

The chain is built from TRBV7-9 and TRBJ2-1; a possible D gene is TRBD2 (6 bases). This CDR3 region has 15 residues. CDR1 is SEHNR, CDR2 FQNEAQ, per germline (reference sequence). Trimming left V 3 bases short and J 5 bases short, with 14 bases between. The CDR3 spells CASSFHRENDNEQFF. In nucleotides, the CDR3 is TGTGCCAGCAGCTTCCATCGGGAGAACGACAATGAGCAGTTCTTC.

The chain uses TRBV12-3 or TRBV12-4 and TRBJ1-1; D is ambiguous. The CDR3 runs 13 residues. Trimming removed 2 bases at V and 4 bases at J, with 8 bases between. The CDR3 region is CASSLSAGTEAFF. In DNA form, the CDR3 reads TGTGCCAGCAGTTTAAGTGCTGGCACTGAAGCTTTCTTT.

The V gene is TRBV4-3, the J gene TRBJ2-3; 7 bases are shared with TRBD1. The CDR3 is 15 amino acids. The germline CDR1 and CDR2 sequences are LGHNA and YSLEER. V was pared by 0 bases and J by 1 base, with 1 base of the junction left unmatched. The CDR3 loop is CASSQDGTGTDTQYF. The CDR3 DNA reads as TGCGCCAGCAGCCAAGACGGGACAGGCACAGATACGCAGTATTTT.

This clone showed up just a few times. The rearrangement uses TRBV28 and TRBJ1-2; D uncertain. Trimming pared 2 bases from V and 2 bases from J, leaving 9 bases between. The CDR3 runs 14 residues. Germline CDR1 is MDHEN and CDR2 is SYDVKM. The CDR3 sequence: CASSLPGKNYGYTF. CDR3 bases: TGTGCCAGCAGTTTACCCGGGAAAAACTATGGCTACACCTTC.

This chain links TRBV9 with TRBJ1-3; D is ambiguous. V lost 0 bases to trimming and J lost 4 bases, with 11 bases between them. CDR1 is SGDLS, CDR2 YYNGEE, per germline. CDR3 size: 15 residues. The CDR3 loop reads CASSVGGPDGNTIYF. In nucleotides, the CDR3 is TGTGCCAGCAGCGTAGGCGGGCCGGACGGAAACACCATATATTTT. Drawing the rest from reference TRBV9 and TRBJ1-3, the complete variable domain is DSGVTQTPKHLITATGQRVTLRCSPRSGDLSVYWYQQSLDQGLQFLIQYYNGEERAKGNILERFSAQQFPDLHSELNLSSLELGDSALYFCASSVGGPDGNTIYFGEGSWLTVV.

The V call is TRBV10-3, the J call TRBJ2-7, with 10 positions matching TRBD2. The CDR3 is 13 amino acids. Germline V CDR1 and CDR2: ENHRY, SYGVKD. Germline trimming cut 7 bases from V and 6 bases from J; bases unmatched to any gene: 6. For the CDR3, the DNA is TGTGCCATCACCGGGACTAGCGTGACCGAGCAGTACTTC. This sequence encodes CAITGTSVTEQYF.

The V gene is TRBV6-1, the J gene TRBJ2-7, with 7 bases matching TRBD2. This CDR3 has 15 residues. CDR1 and CDR2 (germline): MNHNS, SASEGT. Germline trimming cut 2 bases from V and 2 bases from J; bases unmatched to any gene: 6. In DNA form, the CDR3 reads TGTGCCAGCAGTGAATATGCGGGAGAGACCTACGAGCAGTACTTC. Residues: CASSEYAGETYEQYF.

The rearrangement uses TRBV5-4 and TRBJ1-3, with D perhaps TRBD1 (6 bases). This CDR3 has 15 residues. Germline V gives CDR1 SGHNT, CDR2 YYREEE (reference sequence). V shed 5 bases and J shed 2 bases, with 14 bases lying between them. The CDR3 nucleotides read TGTGCCAGCAGTTCTCAGGACAGAACTGGAAACACCATATATTTT. It codes for CASSSQDRTGNTIYF.

V gene TRBV13 combines with J gene TRBJ2-7; D uncertain. The V gene lost 6 bases and the J gene lost 3 bases, with 21 bases spanning the gap. The germline CDR1 and CDR2 sequences are PRHDT and FYEKMQ (reference sequence). This CDR3 has 16 amino acids. CDR3 bases: TGTGCCAGCAGTTCTTCCCGGGTGCCAAGATTCTACGAGCAGTACTTC. Translating gives CASSSSRVPRFYEQYF.

The CDR3 sequence: CAWTEQGDDTQYF. The CDR3 bases are TGTGCCTGGACTGAACAGGGGGATGATACGCAGTATTTT. J is TRBJ2-3 and V is TRBV30; TRBD1 matches 8 bases. With V trimmed by 4 bases and J by 6 bases, 6 bases remained unmatched. This CDR3 region has 13 residues. Germline V gives CDR1 GTSNPN, CDR2 SVGIG (reference sequence).

V and J are TRBV9 and TRBJ1-4; 7 bases are shared with TRBD1. There are 14 residues in the CDR3. V lost 4 bases and J lost 6; bases outside the gene matches: 6. The germline V gene has CDR1 SGDLS and CDR2 YYNGEE. In nucleotides, the CDR3 is TGTGCCAGCAGCCGGGGGGACAGCTATGAAAAACTGTTTTTT. Protein: CASSRGDSYEKLFF.

The chain couples TRBV7-8 to TRBJ2-5; D uncertain. The CDR3 covers 13 residues. The germline gives CDR1 SGHVS, CDR2 FQNEAQ. The V end was cut by 5 bases, the J end by 5 bases, with 12 bases between. This chain's CDR3 is CASSPQVRETQYF. The CDR3 bases are TGTGCCAGCAGCCCGCAGGTTAGGGAGACCCAGTACTTC.

The chain couples TRBV28 to TRBJ2-3; perhaps D is TRBD1 or TRBD2 (5 bases each). The CDR3 runs 13 residues. Germline CDR1 and CDR2: MDHEN and SYDVKM. V was trimmed by 5 bases and J by 4 bases, leaving 10 bases between them. CDR3 DNA sequence: TGTGCCAGCAGTCGAGGGGTTTCAGATACGCAGTATTTT. Translated: CASSRGVSDTQYF.

The V call is TRBV5-1, the J call TRBJ2-1, with 10 nucleotides matching TRBD2. Germline V CDR1 and CDR2: SGHRS, YFSETQ. Germline trimming cut 0 bases from V and 9 bases from J; bases unmatched to any gene: 6. The CDR3 is made up of 15 amino acids. The CDR3 DNA follows: TGCGCCAGCAGCTTGGGGGCTAGCGGGAGAGGTGAGCAGTTCTTC. It encodes CASSLGASGRGEQFF.

The V and J genes are TRBV28 and TRBJ2-6; D remains ambiguous. The germline gives CDR1 MDHEN, CDR2 SYDVKM. This CDR3 is 16 amino acids long. Between the trimmed V and J ends, which lost 1 base and 0 bases, there was a span of 7 bases. Written as DNA, the CDR3 is TGTGCCAGCAGTTTATTGGGCCGCTCTGGGGCCAACGTCCTGACTTTC. Protein product: CASSLLGRSGANVLTF.

The chain recombines TRBV20-1 with TRBJ2-5; 9 bases agree with TRBD2. The CDR3 is made up of 14 amino acids. The V and J ends lost 3 bases and 5 bases, in that order; junction bases with no gene match: 7. Germline V lookup: CDR1 DFQATT, CDR2 SNEGSKA (reference sequence). The CDR3 sequence: CSASPSGKGETQYF. DNA of the CDR3: TGCAGTGCTAGTCCTAGCGGGAAAGGGGAGACCCAGTACTTC.

The genes are TRBV5-1 and TRBJ1-4; D might be TRBD1 (6 bases). V lost 4 bases and J lost 2, with 12 bases in between. The CDR3 contains 15 residues. The germline V gene has CDR1 SGHRS and CDR2 YFSETQ. This CDR3 is CASSIVGGTNEKLFF. The CDR3 bases are TGCGCCAGCAGCATCGTAGGGGGTACTAATGAAAAACTGTTTTTT.

V usage is TRBV11-2 and J usage is TRBJ2-3, with TRBD2 matching over 8 bases. Germline CDR1 reads SGHAT; CDR2 reads FQNNGV. Germline trimming cut 5 bases from V and 5 bases from J; bases unmatched to any gene: 18. This CDR3 is built from 18 residues. The CDR3, as DNA: TGTGCCAGCAGCCTCGGAAAAGGGTGGGGACTAGAAATAGATACGCAGTATTTT. Protein: CASSLGKGWGLEIDTQYF.